One and the same sample provided the 26 T cell receptor beta chains below, sequenced in a study of chemoradiotherapy in HPV16-positive cancers. Clones were sequenced by immunoSEQ multiplex PCR, and TCRdb holds only the in-frame ones, with some missing. This sample yields roughly 32,000 clones, of which 80% to 90% are seen a single time; over 3% belongs to the top ten. The material was blood, obtained from a patient who underwent chemoradiotherapy. The source is a human donor with HPV-associated anogenital cancer.

The gene calls are TRBV19 and TRBJ1-1; D possibly corresponds to TRBD1 (6 bases). The CDR3 length is 18 residues. V was trimmed by 4 bases and J by 5 bases, leaving 26 bases between them. CDR1 and CDR2 from the germline V gene are LNHDA and SQIVND (reference sequence). The CDR3 spells CASSNRREQGIRGTEAFF. Written as DNA, the CDR3 is TGTGCCAGTAGTAATCGACGGGAACAGGGAATAAGAGGGACTGAAGCTTTCTTT.

The genes are TRBV28 and TRBJ1-1; 8 bases are shared with TRBD1. Per germline, CDR1 MDHEN and CDR2 SYDVKM. This CDR3 is 15 amino acids long. The junction had 13 bases not matched to a gene; V was cut back by 8 bases and J by 5 bases. The CDR3 spells CASGQYRGRFTEAFF. CDR3 DNA sequence: TGTGCCAGCGGTCAATACAGGGGGAGGTTTACTGAAGCTTTCTTT.

This chain links TRBV27 with TRBJ2-7; D remains unclear. Germline-derived CDR1 and CDR2 are MNHEY and SMNVEV (reference sequence). CDR3 length equals 12 residues. Deletions cut 7 bases from V and 5 bases from J, with 12 bases between. The CDR3 protein is CASTSPLDEQYF. As DNA, the CDR3 is TGTGCCAGCACCAGCCCTCTGGACGAGCAGTACTTC.

This chain joins TRBV6-6 and TRBJ1-1; TRBD1 matches 10 bases. The germline CDR1 and CDR2 sequences are MNHNY and SVGAGI (reference sequence). The J segment lost 1 base and the V segment lost 5 bases, leaving 1 base of the junction unmatched. CDR3 length: 14 residues. DNA of the CDR3: TGTGCCAGCAGTGGGACAGGGGCGAACACTGAAGCTTTCTTT. This codes for CASSGTGANTEAFF.

The chain employs TRBV6-1 and TRBJ2-7, with D possibly TRBD1 on 5 matching bases. From germline, CDR1 is MNHNS and CDR2 SASEGT. V was pared by 5 bases and J by 2 bases, with 16 bases between. The CDR3 length is 15 residues. The CDR3 loop is CASSPQELSAYEQYF. The CDR3 nucleotides are TGTGCCAGCAGTCCACAGGAACTATCGGCCTACGAGCAGTACTTC.

About this clone itself: The same CDR3 arises from other DNA sequences in this sample as well. This chain links TRBV6-5 with TRBJ2-5; no firm D call. Trimming took off 4 bases at V and 2 bases at J, with 5 bases between the two ends. This CDR3 spans 12 amino acids. The germline V gene has CDR1 MNHEY and CDR2 SVGAGI. This CDR3 is CASSSVQETQYF. The CDR3 DNA reads as TGTGCCAGCAGTTCGGTGCAAGAGACCCAGTACTTC.

The J gene is TRBJ1-1, the V gene TRBV29-1, with TRBD1 matching over 7 bases. This CDR3 has 14 amino acids. Germline assignment: CDR1 SQVTM and CDR2 ANQGSEA. V gave up 6 bases and J gave up 7 bases; unmatched junction bases: 14. CDR3 in DNA: TGCAGCGTCGTACTCACAGGGGTAGGAAATGAAGCTTTCTTT. As protein: CSVVLTGVGNEAFF.

The chain joins TRBV2 to TRBJ2-1, with 12 nucleotides matching TRBD2. The CDR3 has 11 amino acids. Germline V gives CDR1 SNHLY, CDR2 FYNNEI. Trimming at V came to 7 bases and at J to 15 bases, leaving 4 bases not matched to a gene. The CDR3 nucleotides are TGTGCCAGCACTGGACTAGCGGGATGGTTCTTC. Translated: CASTGLAGWFF.

The V call is TRBV4-3, the J call TRBJ2-2, with 7 bases identical to TRBD1. Germline V gives CDR1 LGHNA, CDR2 YSLEER. The ends lost 1 base at V and 1 base at J; junction bases unmatched: 9. The CDR3 is 18 residues long. CDR3 in amino acids: CASSQGNPRTGNTGELFF. The CDR3 bases are TGCGCCAGCAGCCAAGGGAATCCCCGGACAGGGAACACCGGGGAGCTGTTTTTT.

The chain employs TRBV7-8 and TRBJ2-7; D remains unclear. CDR1 SGHVS and CDR2 FQNEAQ come from the germline V gene. CDR3 size: 14 residues. Trimming removed 3 bases from V and 0 bases from J, with 9 bases in between. This CDR3 is CASSLAKSSYEQYF. The CDR3 DNA reads TGTGCCAGCAGCTTGGCTAAAAGCTCCTACGAGCAGTACTTC.

The chain joins TRBV7-8 to TRBJ1-1, with 9 positions matching TRBD1. This CDR3 has 15 amino acids. After removal of 5 bases from V and 1 base from J, the junction contained 5 bases not matched to a gene. CDR1 and CDR2 (germline): SGHVS, FQNEAQ. The CDR3 here is CASSHVGQGNTEAFF. CDR3 DNA sequence: TGTGCCAGCAGCCATGTGGGACAGGGGAACACTGAAGCTTTCTTT. The whole variable domain, remainder taken from reference TRBV7-8 and TRBJ1-1, is GAGVSQSPRYKVAKRGQDVALRCDPISGHVSLFWYQQALGQGPEFLTYFQNEAQLDKSGLPSDRFFAERPEGSVSTLKIQRTQQEDSAVYLCASSHVGQGNTEAFFGQGTRLTVV.

This chain links TRBV19 with TRBJ2-7, with 9 bases fitting TRBD1. Germline lookup yields CDR1 LNHDA and CDR2 SQIVND (reference sequence). Unmatched junction bases numbered 3, after V lost 4 bases and J lost 2 bases. The CDR3 extends over 14 amino acids. In nucleotides, the CDR3 is TGTGCCAGTAGTACCGGGACAGGGACCTACGAGCAGTACTTC. Protein sequence: CASSTGTGTYEQYF.

The genes are TRBV13 and TRBJ2-7; D is perhaps TRBD1 (6 bases). Germline CDR1 PRHDT, CDR2 FYEKMQ (reference sequence). This CDR3 spans 12 amino acids. The V end was cut by 8 bases, the J end by 3 bases, with 11 bases between. As DNA, the CDR3 is TGTGCCAGCCGAGGGGGAGTCTACGAGCAGTACTTC. Its translation is CASRGGVYEQYF.

About this clone itself: Within the sample, other DNA sequences also encode this same CDR3. This CDR3 is CASSLDGIGGYTF. The CDR3 bases are TGTGCCAGCAGCTTAGACGGGATCGGCGGCTACACCTTC. The V gene is TRBV7-9, the J gene TRBJ1-2, with D hard to call. V gave up 1 base and J gave up 8 bases, with 11 bases separating them. From germline, CDR1 is SEHNR and CDR2 FQNEAQ (reference sequence). The CDR3 is made up of 13 amino acids.

The chain recombines TRBV30 with TRBJ1-4, with unresolved D. There are 13 residues in the CDR3. Trimming removed 2 bases at V and 8 bases at J, with 12 bases between. Germline V gene data show CDR1 as GTSNPN and CDR2 as SVGIG (reference sequence). The CDR3, as DNA: TGTGCCTGGAGTTGGGCAGACGGGGAAAAACTGTTTTTT. Translating it yields CAWSWADGEKLFF.

This chain uses TRBV5-8 with TRBJ1-2, with D tentatively TRBD1 (6 bases). The germline gives CDR1 SGHTS, CDR2 YDEGEE. The CDR3 extends over 14 amino acids. V gave up 1 base and J gave up 2 bases, with 9 bases separating them. The CDR3 here is CASSLQGTNYGYTF. The CDR3 region has the DNA TGTGCCAGCAGCTTGCAGGGGACGAACTATGGCTACACCTTC.

CDR3 protein: CASSPRGAITDTQYF. The CDR3 DNA sequence: TGTGCCAGCAGCCCGAGGGGGGCCATCACAGATACGCAGTATTTT. The chain recombines TRBV6-5 with TRBJ2-3; D might be TRBD1 or TRBD2, each matching 6 bases. Germline V CDR1 and CDR2: MNHEY, SVGAGI. This CDR3 is built from 15 residues. V lost 6 bases to trimming and J lost 2 bases, with 15 bases between them.

The rearrangement joins TRBV4-1 to TRBJ2-7; D might be TRBD1 (6 bases). CDR3 length: 15 residues. V was pared by 5 bases and J by 3 bases, with 17 bases between. Germline CDR1 reads MGHRA; CDR2 reads YSYEKL. The CDR3 DNA reads TGCGCCAGCAGCGTAGCCGGGACAACCTTCTACGAGCAGTACTTC. Its translation is CASSVAGTTFYEQYF.

V is TRBV7-9 and J is TRBJ1-6; D may be TRBD1 (6 bases). V was trimmed by 5 bases and J by 7 bases, leaving 15 bases between them. CDR1 SEHNR and CDR2 FQNEAQ come from the germline V gene (reference sequence). The CDR3 covers 15 residues. CDR3 sequence reads: CASSRSRGGNSPLHF. The CDR3 nucleotides are TGTGCCAGCAGCCGCTCCCGAGGGGGAAATTCACCCCTCCACTTT.

This sequence joins TRBV6-6 and TRBJ2-2, with D possibly being TRBD1 or TRBD2 (7 bases each). Between the trimmed V and J ends, which lost 7 bases and 3 bases, there was a span of 15 bases. Germline CDR1 MNHNY, CDR2 SVGAGI (reference sequence). The CDR3 has 15 residues. CDR3 region: CASTLSGGDTGELFF. The CDR3 DNA reads TGTGCCAGCACCCTCTCAGGGGGGGACACCGGGGAGCTGTTTTTT.

The V call is TRBV7-8, the J call TRBJ2-7, with TRBD1 matching 12 bases. The CDR3 covers 18 residues. Germline V CDR1 and CDR2: SGHVS, FQNEAQ. The V gene end was trimmed by 5 bases and the J gene end by 1 base; junction bases not matched to a gene: 12. The CDR3 DNA reads as TGTGCCAGCAGCCCCTCCGGGACAGGGGGCCGGGGGTCCTACGAGCAGTACTTC. Its translation: CASSPSGTGGRGSYEQYF.

The genes are TRBV6-1 and TRBJ2-2, with D perhaps assigned TRBD1 or TRBD2 (5 bases each). This CDR3 is built from 14 residues. The germline gives CDR1 MNHNS, CDR2 SASEGT. The V end lost 7 bases, the J end lost 6 bases, and 15 bases lay between the germline ends. CDR3 sequence: CASTTGTEAGELFF. DNA for the CDR3: TGTGCCAGCACCACCGGGACCGAGGCCGGGGAGCTGTTTTTT.

The chain carries TRBV18 and TRBJ2-5; D gene uncertain. The CDR3 length is 14 residues. With 0 bases removed from V and 1 base from J, the gap between germline ends came to 6 bases. From germline, CDR1 is KGHSH and CDR2 LQKENI. CDR3 loop: CASSPPGSQETQYF. CDR3 DNA: TGTGCCAGCTCACCACCTGGCAGCCAAGAGACCCAGTACTTC.

The chain combines TRBV18 with TRBJ2-7; no reliable D call. CDR3 length equals 16 residues. The V gene lost 6 bases and the J gene lost 6 bases, with 24 bases spanning the gap. Per the germline V gene, CDR1 is KGHSH and CDR2 is LQKENI. CDR3 nucleotides: TGTGCCAGCTCCCCGCTCTCTCTGCCCAGCTTTAGCGAGCAGTACTTC. Its protein is CASSPLSLPSFSEQYF.

The V gene is TRBV5-1, the J gene TRBJ2-3; D is perhaps TRBD1 (6 bases). V was clipped by 0 bases and J by 2 bases, with 19 bases between them. CDR3 length equals 18 residues. CDR1 is SGHRS and CDR2 is YFSETQ in the germline V gene. The CDR3 here is CASSLDGNLRGNTDTQYF. CDR3 in DNA: TGCGCCAGCAGCTTGGATGGCAATTTGAGGGGGAACACAGATACGCAGTATTTT.

V is TRBV2 and J is TRBJ2-1, with unresolved D. V shed 4 bases and J shed 9 bases, with 13 bases lying between them. The CDR3 is made up of 13 amino acids. In germline, CDR1 is SNHLY, CDR2 FYNNEI. CDR3 residues: CASSVAPPAEQFF. The CDR3 DNA reads as TGTGCCAGCAGTGTCGCGCCCCCGGCTGAGCAGTTCTTC.